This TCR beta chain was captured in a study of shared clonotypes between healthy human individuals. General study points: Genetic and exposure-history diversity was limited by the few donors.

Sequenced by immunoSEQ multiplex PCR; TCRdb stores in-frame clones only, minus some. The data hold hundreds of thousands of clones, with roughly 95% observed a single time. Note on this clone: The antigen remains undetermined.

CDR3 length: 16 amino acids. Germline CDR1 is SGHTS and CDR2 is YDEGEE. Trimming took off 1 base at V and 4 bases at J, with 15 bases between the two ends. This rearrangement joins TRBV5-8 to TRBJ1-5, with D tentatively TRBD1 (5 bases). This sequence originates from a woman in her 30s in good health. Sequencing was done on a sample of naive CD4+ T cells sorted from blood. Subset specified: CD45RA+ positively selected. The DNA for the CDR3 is TGTGCCAGCAGCTTGTTCCGCGTTGGGGGAAATCAGCCCCAGCATTTT. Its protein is CASSLFRVGGNQPQHF.